This entry describes one T cell receptor (beta chain). Antigen specificity is unknown. The sample is drawn from a study of cytomegalovirus exposure and HLA in healthy donors. Notes on the study in general: Beyond CMV serostatus, there was no information to go on about immune exposure. Cytomegalovirus association was listed for about 170 TCR beta chains. After further analysis at a later stage, around 17,000 TCR beta sequences were associated with HLA alleles at 0.05 false discovery rate. Sequencing likely caused a cluster of highly shared sequence variants.

Germline lookup yields CDR1 MNHEY and CDR2 SVGAGI. The CDR3 contains 12 residues. J was trimmed by 14 bases and V by 6 bases; bases with no gene match: 7. Primers for the PCR totalled 60 Vbeta and 13 Jbeta. TCRdb's table, derived via immunoSEQ multiplex PCR, lists solely in-frame clones and lacks some. The sample carries 110,000 to 150,000 clones, 65% to 85% recorded once. The sequenced sample consisted of PBMCs. The V gene is TRBV6-5, the J gene TRBJ2-4; 10 bases line up with TRBD1. The origin of this receptor is a male donor in good health and CMV-seronegative. The CDR3 DNA sequence: TGTGCCAGCAGCCGGGACAGGGGTGGGGAGTACTTC. It is translated as CASSRDRGGEYF.